The 32 T cell receptor beta chains in this list originate from one sample, sequenced in a study of breast tumors, draining lymph nodes, adjacent tissues. TCRdb processed the multiplex PCR reads anew with MiXCR; each CDR3 protein has one entry. The data contain roughly 100,000 distinct CDR3 sequences, more than 30% of them seen just once; the ten biggest clones take up about 6%. Breast cancer patients provided tissue from their axillary draining lymph nodes. What was sequenced was axillary lymph node tissue. Receptors were obtained from a female donor with breast cancer. Some clones in this sample may be carry-over from other donors' samples.

V gene TRBV19 combines with J gene TRBJ1-1; 9 bases align to TRBD1. CDR1 LNHDA and CDR2 SQIVND come from the germline V gene (reference sequence). V trimming: 5 bases; J trimming: 5 bases; junction bases outside the gene matches: 12. This CDR3 spans 16 amino acids. Written as DNA, the CDR3 is TGTGCCAGTAGTCCTTTGGGACAGGGATCGCCGACTGAAGCTTTCTTT. It is translated as CASSPLGQGSPTEAFF.

Many counts were recorded for this clonotype. V usage is TRBV6-5 and J usage is TRBJ1-2; TRBD1 agrees at 8 bases. This CDR3 region has 14 residues. Looked up from germline, CDR1 is MNHEY and CDR2 is SVGAGI. Trimming cost V 7 bases and J 2 bases; bases outside gene matches: 6. CDR3 coding DNA: TGTGCCAGCAAGTTCGACAGGGGAAACTATGGCTACACCTTC. Translation gives CASKFDRGNYGYTF.

This clonotype was seen a few times. A much more abundant neighbour one base away suggests this may be a read error. Lacking the conserved final phenylalanine or tryptophan, this CDR3 likely reflects a read error. The DNA is omitted, as the CDR3 cannot be located on it reliably, and the CDR3 follows TCRdb's listing. This chain connects TRBV9 to TRBJ2-5; TRBD2 was called by the table and not checked on the DNA. CDR1 is SGDLS, CDR2 YYNGEE, per germline. The CDR3 comprises 13 residues, both ends counted. This CDR3 reads CASSEGLAGGAAS.

This clonotype was seen many times. V is TRBV20-1 and J is TRBJ2-1; no reliable D call. V lost 0 bases and J lost 2, with 14 bases in between. Germline loops: CDR1 DFQATT, CDR2 SNEGSKA (reference sequence). CDR3 size: 16 residues. CDR3 region: CSARDMMGETYNEQFF. The CDR3 nucleotides read TGCAGTGCTAGAGATATGATGGGCGAAACCTACAATGAGCAGTTCTTC.

This clonotype was seen repeatedly, ten times or more. Being one base from a much bigger clone, this may be a read error. V and J are TRBV20-1 and TRBJ1-3; maybe TRBD1 (6 bases). The CDR3 runs 14 residues. Germline-derived CDR1 and CDR2 are DFQATT and SNEGSKA (reference sequence). Here the CDR3 DNA reads TGCAGTGCTAGAGCGGACAGCTCTGGAAACACCGTATATTTT. It codes for CSARADSSGNTVYF.

Notes on this clonotype: A read error may explain this, as a much larger clone is one base away. The chain joins TRBV27 to TRBJ2-2, with D possibly TRBD2 on 6 matching bases. The CDR3 has 14 residues. Looked up from germline, CDR1 is MNHEY and CDR2 is SMNVEV (reference sequence). CDR3 DNA sequence: TGTGCCAGCAGTTTTCACGTAGGAACCGGGGGGCTGTTTTTT. Translated: CASSFHVGTGGLFF.

There are a few counts of this clonotype. A much larger clone is a single base away; this may be a read error. The chain recombines TRBV5-8 with TRBJ2-2, with D maybe TRBD1 (5 bases). The V and J ends lost 4 bases and 6 bases respectively, with 10 bases between them. This CDR3 is 13 amino acids long. Germline V lookup: CDR1 SGHTS, CDR2 YDEGEE. This CDR3 reads CASSGQGSGELFF. The CDR3 DNA sequence: TGTGCCAGCAGCGGCCAGGGATCCGGGGAGCTGTTTTTT.

The V gene is TRBV6-1, the J gene TRBJ1-1; weak D call: TRBD1 (6 bases). The germline V gene encodes CDR1 MNHNS and CDR2 SASEGT. The CDR3 length is 13 residues. V was trimmed by 6 bases and J by 10 bases, leaving 18 bases between them. The CDR3 loop reads CASRYTGGAGAFF. In nucleotides, the CDR3 is TGTGCCAGCAGGTATACTGGGGGGGCTGGAGCTTTCTTT.

V gene TRBV20-1 combines with J gene TRBJ1-6; the D is unclear. Trimming took 3 bases from V and 11 from J, leaving 14 bases between them. Germline CDR1 reads DFQATT; CDR2 reads SNEGSKA (reference sequence). The CDR3 covers 13 residues. CDR3 in DNA: TGCAGTGCTAGCCCGATGGGCAGCGCACCCCTCCACTTT. This encodes CSASPMGSAPLHF.

Here the CDR3 reads CASSLWRGELFF. As DNA, the CDR3 is TGTGCCAGCAGTTTATGGAGGGGGGAGCTGTTTTTT. This sequence joins TRBV27 and TRBJ2-2, with D possibly matching TRBD2 (5 bases). Germline values: CDR1 MNHEY, CDR2 SMNVEV (reference sequence). The CDR3 totals 12 residues. The germline V and J ends were trimmed by 1 base and 8 bases, with 5 bases remaining between them.

This clonotype was detected ten times or more. The rearrangement joins TRBV6-1 to TRBJ2-7, with TRBD2 as a possible D gene (5 bases). Germline-derived CDR1 and CDR2 are MNHNS and SASEGT. V was pared by 3 bases and J by 0 bases, with 9 bases between. CDR3 length equals 14 residues. CDR3 region: CASSEVGDSYEQYF. In DNA, the CDR3 is TGTGCCAGCAGTGAGGTGGGAGACTCCTACGAGCAGTACTTC.

The table lists this clonotype with many counts. This chain links TRBV28 with TRBJ2-5; TRBD1 is a possible D gene (6 bases). V dropped 2 bases and J dropped 3 bases, with 7 bases sitting between them. This CDR3 is built from 13 residues. Germline CDR1 and CDR2: MDHEN and SYDVKM. CDR3 DNA: TGTGCCAGCAGTTTAAGGGGGAAAGAGACCCAGTACTTC. This codes for CASSLRGKETQYF. Based on the CDR3 plus reference TRBV28 and TRBJ2-5, the full variable domain is DVKVTQSSRYLVKRTGEKVFLECVQDMDHENMFWYRQDPGLGLRLIYFSYDVKMKEKGDIPEGYSVSREKKERFSLILESASTNQTSMYLCASSLRGKETQYFGPGTRLLVL.

Ten or more counts support this clonotype. This chain uses TRBV15 with TRBJ1-2; no clear D. The CDR3 totals 8 residues. V lost 11 bases and J 3 bases, leaving 1 base between the germline ends. Germline CDR1 is LNHNV and CDR2 is YYDKDF (reference sequence). The CDR3 spells CADYGYTF. The DNA of the CDR3 is TGTGCCGACTATGGCTACACCTTC. The complete variable domain, with remaining parts taken from reference TRBV15 and TRBJ1-2, reads DAMVIQNPRYQVTQFGKPVTLSCSQTLNHNVMYWYQQKSSQAPKLLFHYYDKDFNNEADTPDNFQSRRPNTSFCFLDIRSPGLGDTAMYLCADYGYTFGSGTRLTVV.

As concerns this clonotype: A read error may explain this, as a much larger clone is one base away. This sequence joins TRBV2 and TRBJ1-3; D is unresolved. With 4 bases removed from V and 3 bases from J, the gap between germline ends came to 19 bases. Germline V gene data show CDR1 as SNHLY and CDR2 as FYNNEI. The CDR3 extends over 17 amino acids. CDR3 residues: CASSVGLTLNYGNTIYF. The CDR3 DNA reads TGTGCCAGCAGTGTCGGCTTGACTCTAAACTATGGAAACACCATATATTTT.

The sample holds many counts of this clonotype. The V call is TRBV10-3, the J call TRBJ1-5, with D hard to call. The V and J ends lost 5 bases and 5 bases respectively, with 7 bases between them. The CDR3 extends over 12 amino acids. Germline loops: CDR1 ENHRY, CDR2 SYGVKD. CDR3 bases: TGTGCCATCAGTCTCACTGATCAGCCCCAGCATTTT. Its protein product is CAISLTDQPQHF.

The chain joins TRBV12-3 or TRBV12-4 to TRBJ1-4; D ambiguous. The CDR3 contains 15 residues. Trimming took 3 bases from V and 8 from J, leaving 16 bases between them. The CDR3 DNA reads TGTGCCAGCAGTTTCCACACCGGGGTCGAAGAAAAACTGTTTTTT. It codes for CASSFHTGVEEKLFF.

This clonotype has a count of ten or more. The rearrangement uses TRBV5-1 and TRBJ1-4; 12 bases line up with TRBD1. This CDR3 has 16 amino acids. Germline V gives CDR1 SGHRS, CDR2 YFSETQ. V shed 0 bases, J shed 8 bases, and the junction held 5 bases outside the gene matches. CDR3 loop: CASSLEGQGAGEKLFF. The CDR3 DNA is TGCGCCAGCAGCTTGGAGGGACAGGGGGCTGGAGAAAAACTGTTTTTT.

This clonotype was recorded many times. The chain has TRBV20-1 and TRBJ2-1, with 8 nucleotides matching TRBD2. There are 15 residues in the CDR3. The V gene end was trimmed by 0 bases and the J gene end by 7 bases; junction bases not matched to a gene: 8. Per germline, CDR1 DFQATT and CDR2 SNEGSKA (reference sequence). The DNA for the CDR3 is TGCAGTGCTAGAGATCCCGAGCGGGGGTCGAATGAGCAGTTCTTC. Residues: CSARDPERGSNEQFF.

This clonotype occurred many times. The chain has TRBV5-1 and TRBJ2-2; 9 bases line up with TRBD1. The CDR3 is 15 residues long. Germline V lookup: CDR1 SGHRS, CDR2 YFSETQ. Trimming took 3 bases from V and 4 from J; bases not matched to a gene: 4. The CDR3 DNA reads TGCGCCAGCAGCTGGGTGACAGGGGGCACCGGGGAGCTGTTTTTT. This sequence encodes CASSWVTGGTGELFF. Full variable domain (remainder filled in from reference TRBV5-1 and TRBJ2-2): KAGVTQTPRYLIKTRGQQVTLSCSPISGHRSVSWYQQTPGQGLQFLFEYFSETQRNKGNFPGRFSGRQFSNSRSEMNVSTLELGDSALYLCASSWVTGGTGELFFGEGSRLTVL.

There are many counts of this clonotype. This chain connects TRBV6-6 to TRBJ1-2; D not certain. Germline values: CDR1 MNHNY, CDR2 SVGAGI (reference sequence). The CDR3 extends over 13 amino acids. The V end lost 5 bases, the J end lost 8 bases, and 15 bases lay between the germline ends. The CDR3 DNA sequence: TGTGCCAGCAGTCACGGGGTAGGAGGGGGCTACACCTTC. Translating it yields CASSHGVGGGYTF.

The sample holds many counts of this clonotype. This rearrangement joins TRBV2 to TRBJ1-4; D uncertain. The germline CDR1 and CDR2 sequences are SNHLY and FYNNEI. V dropped 4 bases and J dropped 1 base, with 16 bases sitting between them. This CDR3 contains 17 residues. CDR3: CASSGGGFGLTNEKLFF. CDR3 DNA sequence: TGTGCCAGCAGTGGAGGAGGGTTCGGGTTAACTAATGAAAAACTGTTTTTT. The full variable domain, its missing parts supplied by reference TRBV2 and TRBJ1-4, is EPEVTQTPSHQVTQMGQEVILRCVPISNHLYFYWYRQILGQKVEFLVSFYNNEISEKSEIFDDQFSVERPDGSNFTLKIRSTKLEDSAMYFCASSGGGFGLTNEKLFFGSGTQLSVL.

The table lists this clonotype with many counts. The chain joins TRBV5-8 to TRBJ2-5; D may be TRBD1 (5 bases). V was shortened by 0 bases and J by 3 bases, with 6 bases between the two germline ends. Germline CDR1 is SGHTS and CDR2 is YDEGEE. The CDR3 runs to 13 residues. The CDR3 DNA sequence: TGTGCCAGCAGCTTGGCCAGGGAAGAGACCCAGTACTTC. Translated: CASSLAREETQYF.

The table lists this clonotype with many counts. J is TRBJ2-5 and V is TRBV5-1; no clear D. V was pared by 3 bases and J by 2 bases, with 11 bases between. There are 14 residues in the CDR3. The germline V gene encodes CDR1 SGHRS and CDR2 YFSETQ. The CDR3, as DNA: TGCGCCAGCAGCTGGGATTTGGCTCAAGAGACCCAGTACTTC. This translates into CASSWDLAQETQYF.

This sequence joins TRBV5-6 and TRBJ2-7, with D perhaps being TRBD1 or TRBD2 (5 bases each). The CDR3 is 15 amino acids. Looked up from germline, CDR1 is SGHDT and CDR2 is YYEEEE. V dropped 0 bases and J dropped 5 bases, with 15 bases sitting between them. CDR3 DNA: TGTGCCAGCAGCTTGGGGTGGGACGGTACCGACGAGCAGTACTTC. As protein: CASSLGWDGTDEQYF.

This clonotype has ten or more counts. J is TRBJ2-3 and V is TRBV5-1; D is possibly TRBD1 (6 bases). Germline-derived CDR1 and CDR2 are SGHRS and YFSETQ. Trimming took off 4 bases at V and 0 bases at J, with 15 bases between the two ends. The CDR3 has 16 amino acids. This CDR3 reads CASSLRTAVSTDTQYF. For the CDR3, the DNA is TGCGCCAGCAGCCTGAGGACAGCCGTTAGCACAGATACGCAGTATTTT.

This clonotype has at least ten counts. With a much larger clone just one base away, this may be a read error. Likely a read error: the CDR3 ends without its conserved phenylalanine or tryptophan. The CDR3 bases are TGTGCCAGCAGCTTAGGCGGGACAGTGAATAATTCACCCCTCCACTCT. It specifies CASSLGGTVNNSPLHS. The J gene is TRBJ1-6, the V gene TRBV7-9, with TRBD1 identical over 7 bases. The CDR3 extends over 16 amino acids. Germline-derived CDR1 and CDR2 are SEHNR and FQNEAQ (reference sequence). V shed 1 base, J shed 5 bases, and the junction held 5 bases outside the gene matches.

This clonotype has ten or more counts. The chain is built from TRBV9 and TRBJ1-4; D uncertain. Per germline, CDR1 SGDLS and CDR2 YYNGEE. V was clipped by 1 base and J by 4 bases, with 14 bases between them. The CDR3 sequence is 16 residues long. CDR3 region: CASSVSPRGGNEKLFF. In DNA form, the CDR3 reads TGTGCCAGCAGCGTATCTCCGCGGGGAGGTAATGAAAAACTGTTTTTT. The full variable domain, completed using reference TRBV9 and TRBJ1-4, is DSGVTQTPKHLITATGQRVTLRCSPRSGDLSVYWYQQSLDQGLQFLIQYYNGEERAKGNILERFSAQQFPDLHSELNLSSLELGDSALYFCASSVSPRGGNEKLFFGSGTQLSVL.

To note about this clonotype: Since the CDR3 does not end with the conserved phenylalanine or tryptophan, this likely comes from a read error. The DNA is omitted, as the CDR3 cannot be located on it reliably, and the CDR3 follows TCRdb's listing. The chain employs TRBV24-1 and TRBJ2-7. The CDR3 contains 16 residues when both ends are counted. Germline lookup yields CDR1 KGHDR and CDR2 SFDVKD. The CDR3 reads CATSDLADRTPTEHTS.

In this sample, this clonotype turned up many times. The chain is built from TRBV20-1 and TRBJ1-4, with D uncertain. The CDR3 covers 11 residues. CDR1 is DFQATT and CDR2 is SNEGSKA in the germline V gene (reference sequence). Trimming removed 3 bases from V and 8 bases from J, with 7 bases in between. CDR3 loop: CSARMSEKLFF. The CDR3 nucleotides are TGCAGTGCTAGGATGAGCGAAAAACTGTTTTTT.

The chain couples TRBV25-1 to TRBJ1-1, with 7 positions matching TRBD1. The germline gives CDR1 MGHDK, CDR2 SYGVNS. The CDR3 is made up of 15 amino acids. The J segment lost 4 bases and the V segment lost 3 bases, leaving 8 bases of the junction unmatched. CDR3 sequence (DNA): TGTGCCAGCAGTGAGATAAAAGGGGGCGGCACTGAAGCTTTCTTT. Translating gives CASSEIKGGGTEAFF.

This clonotype was seen repeatedly, ten times or more. V and J are TRBV6-5 and TRBJ2-2; D is undetermined. The CDR3 covers 14 residues. CDR1 and CDR2 (germline): MNHEY, SVGAGI. V was cut by 6 bases and J by 5 bases, with 13 bases left in between. The CDR3 DNA reads TGTGCCAGCAGCGACGTAGGAGAAACCGGGGAGCTGTTTTTT. Its protein product is CASSDVGETGELFF.

The chain joins TRBV18 to TRBJ1-1; D may be TRBD1 (6 bases). Germline CDR1 KGHSH, CDR2 LQKENI. The CDR3 spans 16 residues. Between the trimmed V and J ends, which lost 3 bases and 4 bases, there was a span of 18 bases. For the CDR3, the DNA is TGTGCCAGCTCACCCCTAGGGGGAGTCGGTGCCACTGAAGCTTTCTTT. Residues: CASSPLGGVGATEAFF.